These T cell receptor beta chains were read from a single sample in a study of radiation and T cells in renal cell carcinoma. The assay was immunoSEQ multiplex PCR, and TCRdb's table has in-frame clones only and misses some. The profile covers some 130,000 clones, with approximately 75% appearing a single time and 1.9% taken by the ten largest. Material: blood, obtained from a patient whose treatment included radiotherapy and nephrectomy. The receptors were gathered from a woman aged 60-70 years with renal cell carcinoma. Both conserved end residues are part of each CDR3. A D gene is named only where the DNA matches it firmly. Clone size is stated in some rows and not others, as once, few, many or a class when expanded.

>TRBD2|-|TRBV7-3|TRBJ2-2
CASSWTSAGELFF
TGTGCCAGCAGCTGGACTAGCGCAGGGGAGCTGTTTTTT
>TRBD1|-|TRBV2|TRBJ1-2
CASSVGQGGGYGYTF
TGTGCCAGCAGTGTGGGACAGGGTGGTGGCTATGGCTACACCTTC
>TRBD1|-|TRBV5-6|TRBJ2-7
CASSGRDSFRYEQYF
TGTGCCAGCAGCGGCCGGGACAGCTTTCGCTACGAGCAGTACTTC
>-|-|TRBV9|TRBJ2-7
CASSGTYDEQYF
TGTGCCAGCAGCGGAACTTATGACGAGCAGTACTTC
>-|-|TRBV28|TRBJ2-7
CASISGLKTYEQYF
TGTGCCAGCATTTCCGGACTGAAGACCTACGAGCAGTACTTC
>-|-|TRBV18|TRBJ1-5
CASSQGSNQPQHF
TGTGCCAGCTCACAAGGTAGCAATCAGCCCCAGCATTTT
>-|-|TRBV2|TRBJ2-7
CASSEAWPENYEQYF
TGTGCCAGCAGTGAAGCTTGGCCAGAGAACTACGAGCAGTACTTC
>-|-|TRBV10-2|TRBJ2-7
CATQLALSYEQYF
TGCGCCACCCAGCTAGCGCTCTCCTACGAGCAGTACTTC
>TRBD2|-|TRBV7-2|TRBJ2-4
CAAGQGGNIQYF
TGTGCAGCGGGGCAGGGTGGAAACATTCAGTACTTC
>-|-|TRBV5-8|TRBJ1-5
CASSSQAGVNQPQHF
TGTGCCAGCAGCTCCCAGGCAGGGGTCAATCAGCCCCAGCATTTT
>-|-|TRBV6-1|TRBJ1-6
CASKGLAGSPLHF
TGTGCCAGCAAGGGGCTTGCCGGGTCACCCCTCCACTTT
>TRBD2|-|TRBV19|TRBJ2-2
CASSTIMGSSGRPITSGTGELFF
TGTGCCAGTAGTACAATCATGGGGTCTAGCGGGAGGCCGATAACCTCTGGCACCGGGGAGCTGTTTTTT
>-|-|TRBV5-4|TRBJ1-3
CASSLVGVSGNTIYF
TGTGCCAGCAGCTTGGTGGGCGTCTCTGGAAACACCATATATTTT
>-|-|TRBV25-1|TRBJ2-3
CASRDRSTDTQYF
TGTGCCAGCAGGGACCGTAGCACAGATACGCAGTATTTT
>-|-|TRBV2|TRBJ2-7
CASSEEGRSYEQYF
TGTGCCAGCAGTGAAGAGGGCAGGAGCTACGAGCAGTACTTC
>-|-|TRBV4-2|TRBJ1-1
CASSQGSGGGAGIDAFF
TGTGCCAGCAGCCAAGGGTCCGGCGGGGGCGCAGGGATTGACGCTTTCTTT
>TRBD2|-|TRBV18|TRBJ2-3
CASSPRLAGPTETDTQYF
TGTGCCAGCTCACCACGTCTAGCGGGGCCAACTGAAACAGATACGCAGTATTTT
>TRBD1|-|TRBV29-1|TRBJ1-4
CSVGQGDEKLFF
TGCAGCGTTGGACAGGGGGATGAAAAACTGTTTTTT
>TRBD1|-|TRBV5-1|TRBJ1-1
CASSQRQGGTEAFF
TGCGCCAGCAGCCAAAGACAGGGAGGGACTGAAGCTTTCTTT
>-|-|TRBV27|TRBJ1-3
CASSLAVGNTIYF
TGTGCCAGCAGTTTAGCGGTCGGAAACACCATATATTTT
>TRBD1|few|TRBV18|TRBJ1-2
CASSPGQDYGYTF
TGTGCCAGCTCACCTGGACAGGACTATGGCTACACCTTC
>TRBD1|-|TRBV4-2|TRBJ1-1
CASSRDPDRGGEAFF
TGTGCCAGCAGCCGAGACCCGGACAGGGGGGGTGAAGCTTTCTTT
>-|-|TRBV6-1|TRBJ1-2
CASSAERAGLTNYGYTF
TGTGCCAGCAGTGCCGAAAGAGCGGGACTCACGAACTATGGCTACACCTTC
>-|-|TRBV2|TRBJ1-3
CASSDPGSSGNTIYF
TGTGCCAGCAGTGATCCAGGGAGCTCTGGAAACACCATATATTTT
>-|few|TRBV19|TRBJ1-5
CASSVRDAYQPQHF
TGTGCCAGTAGTGTCCGGGACGCATATCAGCCCCAGCATTTT
>-|few|TRBV7-9|TRBJ2-3
CASSPPVLAMTDTQYF
TGTGCCAGCAGCCCACCGGTTTTGGCCATGACAGATACGCAGTATTTT
>TRBD2|once|TRBV4-1|TRBJ2-1
CASSQPSGGLNEQFF
TGCGCCAGCAGCCAGCCTAGCGGGGGATTGAATGAGCAGTTCTTC
>-|-|TRBV19|TRBJ2-1
CASNRGGRNEQFF
TGTGCCAGTAATAGAGGGGGTCGTAATGAGCAGTTCTTC
>-|-|TRBV6-5|TRBJ1-2
CASSYSPGPGVYGYTF
TGTGCCAGCAGTTACTCTCCCGGACCAGGGGTCTATGGCTACACCTTC
>-|-|TRBV7-5|TRBJ2-1
CARTLAGGGNEQFF
TGTGCCAGAACCCTAGCGGGCGGGGGGAATGAGCAGTTCTTC
>TRBD1|-|TRBV19|TRBJ2-7
CASSGQGRYEQYF
TGTGCCAGTAGTGGACAGGGACGGTACGAGCAGTACTTC
>-|-|TRBV5-1|TRBJ2-3
CASSLGAGDTQYF
TGCGCCAGCAGCTTGGGGGCAGGAGATACGCAGTATTTT
>-|-|TRBV30|TRBJ2-7
CAWSEGDPGTGEQYF
TGTGCCTGGAGTGAGGGGGACCCCGGTACTGGGGAGCAGTACTTC
>-|-|TRBV6-5|TRBJ2-7
CASRTDSLYEQYF
TGTGCCAGCAGGACGGACTCCTTGTACGAGCAGTACTTC
>-|-|TRBV5-1|TRBJ2-2
CASSNREGGELFF
TGCGCCAGCAGCAACAGGGAGGGCGGGGAGCTGTTTTTT
>TRBD1|few|TRBV19|TRBJ1-5
CASMQHRTGQQQPQHF
TGTGCCAGTATGCAACACCGGACAGGTCAGCAGCAGCCCCAGCATTTT
>-|-|TRBV6-1|TRBJ2-3
CASSEGMAYTDTQYF
TGTGCCAGCAGTGAAGGTATGGCTTACACAGATACGCAGTATTTT
>-|-|TRBV21-1|TRBJ2-7
CASSTPYEQYF
TGTGCCAGCAGCACCCCATACGAGCAGTACTTC
>TRBD2|-|TRBV5-6|TRBJ2-5
CASSLGLAGSETQYF
TGTGCCAGCAGCTTGGGGCTAGCGGGATCAGAGACCCAGTACTTC
>TRBD2|-|TRBV6-5|TRBJ2-3
CASSLLAGYTDTQYF
TGTGCCAGCAGTTTGCTAGCGGGGTACACAGATACGCAGTATTTT
>TRBD1|once|TRBV19|TRBJ2-7
CASSTGQGPYEQYF
TGTGCCAGTAGTACGGGACAGGGCCCCTACGAGCAGTACTTC
>-|-|TRBV14|TRBJ1-2
CASSPYGGGYTF
TGTGCCAGCAGCCCTTATGGGGGGGGCTACACCTTC
>TRBD2|-|TRBV7-2|TRBJ2-3
CASSLAGGGWTDTQYF
TGTGCCAGCAGCCTAGCTGGCGGGGGGTGGACAGATACGCAGTATTTT
>-|-|TRBV12-5|TRBJ1-1
CASVLTLEAFF
TGTGCTAGTGTTCTGACACTGGAAGCTTTCTTT
>TRBD2|-|TRBV6-5|TRBJ2-7
CASSYAGLAYEQYF
TGTGCCAGCAGTTACGCGGGACTAGCCTACGAGCAGTACTTC
>-|-|TRBV19|TRBJ2-1
CASSQQARMNEQFF
TGTGCCAGTTCCCAACAGGCCAGGATGAATGAGCAGTTCTTC
>TRBD2|-|TRBV7-9|TRBJ2-3
CASSAGLAGSTDTQYF
TGTGCCAGCAGCGCCGGACTAGCGGGAAGCACAGATACGCAGTATTTT
>-|-|TRBV11-2|TRBJ2-5
CASSPMLAYQETQYF
TGTGCCAGCAGCCCAATGCTAGCGTACCAAGAGACCCAGTACTTC
>-|-|TRBV18|TRBJ2-3
CASSPSVGGTDTQYF
TGTGCCAGCTCACCAAGCGTAGGGGGAACAGATACGCAGTATTTT
>TRBD2|-|TRBV4-2|TRBJ2-3
CASSQAVAGGNTDTQYF
TGTGCCAGCAGCCAAGCGGTAGCGGGGGGTAACACAGATACGCAGTATTTT
>-|-|TRBV9|TRBJ1-3
CASSARVSGNTIYF
TGTGCCAGCAGCGCCAGGGTTTCTGGAAACACCATATATTTT
>-|-|TRBV19|TRBJ1-5
CARSSRGNQPQHF
TGTGCCCGGTCATCCCGGGGGAATCAGCCCCAGCATTTT